A selection of T cell receptor beta chains follows, all from one sample in a study of PD-1 blockade in classical Hodgkin lymphoma. Libraries were prepared by immunoSEQ multiplex PCR; TCRdb keeps only in-frame clonotypes and omits some of them. The sample holds nearly 25,000 clones, roughly nine tenths seen once. Material: CD4+ T cells from blood. All receptors derive from a human donor with classical Hodgkin lymphoma. Each CDR3 is given with its conserved first and last residue. A D gene is named only where the DNA matches it firmly. Size is omitted from some rows. Given values are once, few, many or a class for expanded clones.

cdr3_aa cdr3_nt clone_size j_call v_call d_call
CASSSPRGGWDGYTF TGTGCCAGCAGCTCCCCCCGGGGGGGGTGGGATGGCTACACCTTC . TRBJ1-2 TRBV5-4 .
CASRAQPRGDQPQHF TGTGCCAGTAGGGCCCAACCTCGGGGTGATCAGCCCCAGCATTTT . TRBJ1-5 TRBV19 .
CATRTNHLIQETQYF TGTGCCACCAGGACAAATCACTTGATCCAAGAGACCCAGTACTTC . TRBJ2-5 TRBV6-1 .
CASSEDANTGELFF TGTGCCAGCAGTGAGGATGCGAACACCGGGGAGCTGTTTTTT . TRBJ2-2 TRBV2 .
CASSLSRAGGQETQYF TGTGCCAGCAGTTTAAGCCGGGCGGGGGGCCAAGAGACCCAGTACTTC . TRBJ2-5 TRBV28 TRBD2
CASSPFLRGTANEKLFF TGTGCCAGCAGCCCGTTCTTGCGGGGGACGGCTAATGAAAAACTGTTTTTT . TRBJ1-4 TRBV5-6 .
CASSSLLWDPSRGYTF TGTGCCAGCAGCTCACTTCTGTGGGACCCCAGCCGGGGCTACACCTTC . TRBJ1-2 TRBV7-2 .
CAISSGTNHQETQYF TGTGCCATCAGTAGTGGGACTAACCACCAAGAGACCCAGTACTTC . TRBJ2-5 TRBV10-3 TRBD2
CASSPGRIGELFF TGCGCCAGCAGCCCGGGTAGGATCGGGGAGCTGTTTTTT . TRBJ2-2 TRBV5-1 .
CSAQGTAEAFF TGCAGTGCTCAGGGTACCGCTGAAGCTTTCTTT . TRBJ1-1 TRBV20-1 .
CASSRGRANYEQYF TGTGCCAGCAGCCGGGGTAGAGCCAACTACGAGCAGTACTTC . TRBJ2-7 TRBV9 .
CASSVGSDTEAFF TGTGCCAGCAGCGTAGGTTCCGACACTGAAGCTTTCTTT . TRBJ1-1 TRBV9 .
CASSPKQGHTDTQYF TGTGCCAGCAGCCCGAAACAGGGCCACACAGATACGCAGTATTTT . TRBJ2-3 TRBV5-4 .
CASSFTGYEQYF TGTGCCAGCAGCTTTACAGGCTACGAGCAGTACTTC once TRBJ2-7 TRBV11-3 .
CASSRERRTPHNEQFF TGTGCCAGCAGCCGCGAAAGGAGGACACCGCACAATGAGCAGTTCTTC . TRBJ2-1 TRBV5-4 .
CASSPGLTETQYF TGTGCCAGCAGCCCCGGGCTGACGGAGACCCAGTACTTC . TRBJ2-5 TRBV11-2 .
CASRHLGSGNTIYF TGCGCCAGCCGGCACTTGGGGTCTGGAAACACCATATATTTT . TRBJ1-3 TRBV4-3 .
CATRTGYNEQFF TGTGCCACTAGGACAGGGTACAATGAGCAGTTCTTC . TRBJ2-1 TRBV19 TRBD1